This T cell receptor (beta chain) was retrieved from a study of blood T cell repertoires in COVID-19. This CDR3 has 13 amino acids. V was pared by 7 bases and J by 8 bases, with 3 bases of the junction left unmatched. Germline CDR1 reads MNHEY; CDR2 reads SVGAGI. This clone was observed a single time. TCRdb keeps only in-frame clones here, not all; method: immunoSEQ multiplex PCR. Of some 240,000 clones listed, approximately 83% are singletons. The sequencing input was PBMCs or T cells enriched from blood (not recorded which). The chain joins TRBV6-5 to TRBJ1-6; 9 bases map to TRBD1. This clonotype was obtained from a woman aged 35 to 49 with acute COVID-19. In nucleotides, the CDR3 is TGTGCCAGCACCGGACAGGGGTATTCACCCCTCCACTTT. The encoded protein is CASTGQGYSPLHF.